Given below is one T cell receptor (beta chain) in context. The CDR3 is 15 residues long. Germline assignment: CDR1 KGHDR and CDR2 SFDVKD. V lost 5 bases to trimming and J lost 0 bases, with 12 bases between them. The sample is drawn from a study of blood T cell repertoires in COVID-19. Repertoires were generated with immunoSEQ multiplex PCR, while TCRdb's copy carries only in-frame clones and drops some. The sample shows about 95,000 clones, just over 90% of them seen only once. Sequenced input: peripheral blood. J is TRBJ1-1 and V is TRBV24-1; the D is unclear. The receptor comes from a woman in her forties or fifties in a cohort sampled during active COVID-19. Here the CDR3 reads CATSGNEALNTEAFF. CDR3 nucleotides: TGTGCCACCAGTGGCAACGAGGCTTTGAACACTGAAGCTTTCTTT.